The rows below give T cell receptor beta chains drawn from one sample of a study of cytomegalovirus exposure and HLA in healthy donors. The repertoire was sequenced with immunoSEQ multiplex PCR; TCRdb's copy has only in-frame clones and lacks some. The table shows under 200,000 clones, with approximately 80% occurring only once. Sequenced input: PBMCs. The receptors were gathered from a woman in her 50s in good health and CMV-seronegative. CDR3s include the opening cysteine and the closing phenylalanine or tryptophan. Fields, in order: D gene, clone size, J gene, V gene, CDR3 protein, CDR3 DNA. The D gene is left open where the match is weak. Not all rows give a size; the values are once, few, many and, for expanded clones, a class.

TRBD1,.,TRBJ2-3,TRBV9,CASSPRQGITDTQYF,TGTGCCAGCAGCCCAAGACAGGGGATCACAGATACGCAGTATTTT
TRBD2,few,TRBJ2-2,TRBV5-1,CASSNGPSGAGELFF,TGCGCCAGCAGCAATGGACCTAGCGGGGCTGGGGAGCTGTTTTTT
.,.,TRBJ2-7,TRBV6-5,CASYRKSYEQYF,TGTGCCAGCTACAGGAAATCGTACGAGCAGTACTTC
TRBD2,.,TRBJ2-1,TRBV4-2,CASSQVAGGINEQFF,TGTGCCAGCAGCCAAGTAGCGGGAGGGATCAATGAGCAGTTCTTC
.,.,TRBJ1-1,TRBV11-2,CASSREIQNTEAFF,TGTGCCAGCAGCCGAGAGATTCAGAACACTGAAGCTTTCTTT
.,.,TRBJ2-6,TRBV27,CASSLLLSGANVLTF,TGTGCCAGCAGTTTACTTCTCTCTGGGGCCAACGTCCTGACTTTC
TRBD1,.,TRBJ2-5,TRBV28,CASRPGQGWETQYF,TGTGCCAGCAGACCGGGACAGGGGTGGGAGACCCAGTACTTC
TRBD2,.,TRBJ2-7,TRBV11-3,CASSPGGAGWNYEQYF,TGTGCCAGCAGCCCCGGGGGGGCAGGCTGGAACTACGAGCAGTACTTC
TRBD1,.,TRBJ2-1,TRBV10-3,CAIRATGAEDNEQFF,TGTGCCATCAGGGCGACAGGGGCGGAGGACAATGAGCAGTTCTTC
TRBD2,.,TRBJ2-7,TRBV6-5,CASSYSGKTSDSRKYF,TGTGCCAGCAGTTACTCGGGTAAAACTAGCGACTCTAGAAAGTACTTC
.,.,TRBJ1-5,TRBV6-4,CASSGGAVRDSNQPQHF,TGTGCCAGCTCCGGGGGGGCCGTCCGGGACAGCAATCAGCCCCAGCATTTT
TRBD2,.,TRBJ2-5,TRBV6-6,CASKTSGRETQYF,TGTGCCAGCAAGACTAGCGGGAGGGAGACCCAGTACTTC
.,.,TRBJ1-1,TRBV18,CASSPGQSNTEAFF,TGTGCCAGCTCCCCGGGACAATCGAACACTGAAGCTTTCTTT
TRBD1,.,TRBJ1-3,TRBV27,CASSKGARGNTIYF,TGTGCCAGCAGCAAGGGGGCGCGTGGAAACACCATATATTTT
TRBD1,few,TRBJ1-2,TRBV6-6,CASSRQGESYGYTF,TGTGCCAGCAGCAGACAGGGGGAGAGCTATGGCTACACCTTC
.,.,TRBJ2-2,TRBV19,CASSPDYPGRGNTGELFF,TGTGCCAGTAGTCCCGATTACCCCGGGCGGGGGAACACCGGGGAGCTGTTTTTT
TRBD1,.,TRBJ1-2,TRBV30,CAWGRDRGLLGYTF,TGTGCCTGGGGTCGGGACAGGGGACTTCTGGGCTACACCTTC
.,.,TRBJ1-1,TRBV2,CASSEQGGYTEAFF,TGTGCCAGCAGTGAACAGGGAGGATATACTGAAGCTTTCTTT
.,.,TRBJ1-2,TRBV4-1,CASSPLTGPNYGYTF,TGCGCCAGCAGCCCACTGACAGGCCCTAACTATGGCTACACCTTC
.,once,TRBJ2-7,TRBV28,CASRPQGSPGSEQYF,TGTGCCAGCAGGCCCCAGGGTAGCCCCGGCTCCGAGCAGTACTTC
.,.,TRBJ2-7,TRBV9,CASSVGRGWAPYEQYF,TGTGCCAGCAGCGTAGGGAGGGGATGGGCCCCCTACGAGCAGTACTTC
TRBD1,.,TRBJ2-7,TRBV6-5,CASSYSLSNRGYEQYF,TGTGCCAGCAGTTACTCGTTGTCTAACAGGGGCTACGAGCAGTACTTC
TRBD1,.,TRBJ2-3,TRBV27,CASSPRISNRGILSTDTQYF,TGTGCCAGCAGTCCCCGAATCTCGAACAGGGGGATCCTTAGCACAGATACGCAGTATTTT
.,.,TRBJ1-2,TRBV28,CASSPPGHYGYTF,TGTGCCAGCAGCCCCCCCGGTCACTATGGCTACACCTTC
.,.,TRBJ1-1,TRBV6-5,CASSHNREGTEAFF,TGTGCCAGCAGCCACAACAGGGAGGGCACTGAAGCTTTCTTT
.,.,TRBJ2-7,TRBV4-1,CASSQYPERYEQYF,TGCGCCAGCAGCCAATATCCGGAGAGGTACGAGCAGTACTTC
.,.,TRBJ2-5,TRBV13,CASSGGGQEETQYF,TGTGCCAGTTCCGGCGGGGGACAGGAAGAGACCCAGTACTTC
.,.,TRBJ1-2,TRBV21-1,CASSKDGGDPWLGNYGYTF,TGTGCCAGCAGCAAAGATGGGGGGGACCCTTGGCTTGGTAACTATGGCTACACCTTC
.,.,TRBJ2-7,TRBV2,CASSLGYEQYF,TGTGCCAGCAGTCTCGGGTACGAGCAGTACTTC
TRBD1,few,TRBJ2-7,TRBV7-6,CASSSGQGFSYEQYF,TGTGCCAGCAGCTCAGGACAGGGATTCTCCTACGAGCAGTACTTC
TRBD1,.,TRBJ1-1,TRBV5-1,CASSSKTGGMNTEAFF,TGCGCCAGCAGCTCTAAGACAGGGGGGATGAACACTGAAGCTTTCTTT
.,.,TRBJ2-3,TRBV4-2,CASSQEKLTDTQYF,TGTGCCAGCAGCCAAGAAAAGCTCACAGATACGCAGTATTTT
TRBD1,few,TRBJ1-2,TRBV11-1,CASSHLWPGGRSNGYTF,TGTGCCAGCAGCCATCTCTGGCCAGGGGGGAGGAGTAATGGCTACACCTTC
TRBD2,few,TRBJ2-5,TRBV5-1,CASSPGTSGAQETQYF,TGCGCCAGCAGCCCCGGGACTAGCGGAGCACAAGAGACCCAGTACTTC
TRBD1,once,TRBJ2-5,TRBV25-1,CATSRQGEETQYF,TGTGCCACCTCTCGACAGGGGGAAGAGACCCAGTACTTC
.,.,TRBJ2-7,TRBV4-3,CASSQGTAGGTYEQYF,TGCGCCAGCAGCCAGGGCACAGCGGGTGGGACCTACGAGCAGTACTTC
.,.,TRBJ2-7,TRBV25-1,CASSARGMQYEQYF,TGTGCCAGCAGTGCGCGGGGTATGCAGTACGAGCAGTACTTC
TRBD2,.,TRBJ2-2,TRBV5-8,CASSRIGRGGRGELFF,TGTGCCAGCAGCCGGATCGGGCGGGGGGGCCGCGGGGAGCTGTTTTTT
TRBD1,.,TRBJ2-7,TRBV5-1,CASSLAPGTGVLYEQYF,TGCGCCAGCAGCTTGGCCCCAGGGACAGGGGTCCTGTACGAGCAGTACTTC
.,few,TRBJ1-1,TRBV11-2,CASSRIGQRNTAAFF,TGTGCCAGCAGCCGAATCGGACAGAGGAACACTGCAGCTTTCTTT
TRBD2,.,TRBJ2-1,TRBV28,CASSPTQTSGGIRPYNEQFF,TGTGCCAGCAGCCCGACTCAGACTAGCGGGGGGATCCGCCCTTACAATGAGCAGTTCTTC